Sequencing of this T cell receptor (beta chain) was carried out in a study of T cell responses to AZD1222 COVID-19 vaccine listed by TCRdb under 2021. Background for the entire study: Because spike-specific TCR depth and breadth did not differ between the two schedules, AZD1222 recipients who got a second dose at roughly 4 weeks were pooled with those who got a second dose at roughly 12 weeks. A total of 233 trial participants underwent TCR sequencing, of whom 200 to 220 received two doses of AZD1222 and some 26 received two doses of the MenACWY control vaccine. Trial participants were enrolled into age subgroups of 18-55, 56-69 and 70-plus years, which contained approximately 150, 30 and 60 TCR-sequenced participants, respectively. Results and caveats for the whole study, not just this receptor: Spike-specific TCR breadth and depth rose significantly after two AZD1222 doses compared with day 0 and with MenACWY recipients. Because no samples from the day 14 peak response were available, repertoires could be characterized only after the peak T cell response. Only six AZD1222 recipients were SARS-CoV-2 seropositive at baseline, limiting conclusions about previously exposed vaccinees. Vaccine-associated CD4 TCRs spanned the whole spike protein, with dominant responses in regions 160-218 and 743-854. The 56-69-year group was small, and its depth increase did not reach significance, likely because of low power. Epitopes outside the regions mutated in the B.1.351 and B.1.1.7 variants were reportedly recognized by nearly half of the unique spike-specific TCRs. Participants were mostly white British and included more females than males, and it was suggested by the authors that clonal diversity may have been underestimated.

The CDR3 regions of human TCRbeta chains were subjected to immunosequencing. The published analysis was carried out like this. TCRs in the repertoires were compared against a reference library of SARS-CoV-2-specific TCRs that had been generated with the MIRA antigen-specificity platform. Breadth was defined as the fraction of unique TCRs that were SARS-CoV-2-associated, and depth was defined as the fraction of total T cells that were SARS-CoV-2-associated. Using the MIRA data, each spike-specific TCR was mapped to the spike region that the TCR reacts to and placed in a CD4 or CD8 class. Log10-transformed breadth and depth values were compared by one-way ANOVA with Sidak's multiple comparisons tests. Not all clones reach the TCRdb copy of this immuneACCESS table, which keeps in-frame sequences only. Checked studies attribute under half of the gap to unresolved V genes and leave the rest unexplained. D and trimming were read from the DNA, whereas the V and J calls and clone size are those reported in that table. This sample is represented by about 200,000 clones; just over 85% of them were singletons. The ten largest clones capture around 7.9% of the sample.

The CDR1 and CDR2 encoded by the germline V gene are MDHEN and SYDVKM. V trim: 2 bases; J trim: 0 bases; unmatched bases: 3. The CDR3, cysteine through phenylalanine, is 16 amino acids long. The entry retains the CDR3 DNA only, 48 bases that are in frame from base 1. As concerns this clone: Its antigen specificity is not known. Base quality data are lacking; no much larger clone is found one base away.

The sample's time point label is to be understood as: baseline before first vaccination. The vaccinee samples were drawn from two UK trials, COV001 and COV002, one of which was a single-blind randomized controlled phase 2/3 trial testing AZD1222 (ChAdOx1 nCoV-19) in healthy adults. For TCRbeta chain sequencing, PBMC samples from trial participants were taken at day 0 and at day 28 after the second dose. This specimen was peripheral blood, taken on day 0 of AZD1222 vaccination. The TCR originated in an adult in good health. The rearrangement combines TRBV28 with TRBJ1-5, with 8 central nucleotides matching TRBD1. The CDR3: CASSLPRGHSNQPQHF. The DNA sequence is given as TGTGCCAGCAGTTTACCCAGGGGGCATAGCAATCAGCCCCAGCATTTT. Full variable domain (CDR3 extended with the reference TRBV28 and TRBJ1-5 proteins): DVKVTQSSRYLVKRTGEKVFLECVQDMDHENMFWYRQDPGLGLRLIYFSYDVKMKEKGDIPEGYSVSREKKERFSLILESASTNQTSMYLCASSLPRGHSNQPQHFGDGTRLSIL.